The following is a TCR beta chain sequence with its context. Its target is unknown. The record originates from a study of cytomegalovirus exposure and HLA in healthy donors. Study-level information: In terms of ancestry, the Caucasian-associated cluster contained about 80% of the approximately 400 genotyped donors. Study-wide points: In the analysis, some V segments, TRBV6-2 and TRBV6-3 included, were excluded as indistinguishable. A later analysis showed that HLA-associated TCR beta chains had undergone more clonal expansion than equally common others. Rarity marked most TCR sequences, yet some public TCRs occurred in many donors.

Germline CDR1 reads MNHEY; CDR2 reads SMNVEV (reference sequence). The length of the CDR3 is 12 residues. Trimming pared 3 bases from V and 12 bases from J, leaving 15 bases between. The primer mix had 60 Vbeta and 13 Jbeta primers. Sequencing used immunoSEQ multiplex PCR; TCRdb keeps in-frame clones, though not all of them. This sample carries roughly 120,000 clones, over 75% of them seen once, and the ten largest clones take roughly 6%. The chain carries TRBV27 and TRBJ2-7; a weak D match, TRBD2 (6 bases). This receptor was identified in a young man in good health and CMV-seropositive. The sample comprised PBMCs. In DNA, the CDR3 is TGTGCCAGCAGTTTTACAGACGGGAGTCTGTACTTC. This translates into CASSFTDGSLYF.